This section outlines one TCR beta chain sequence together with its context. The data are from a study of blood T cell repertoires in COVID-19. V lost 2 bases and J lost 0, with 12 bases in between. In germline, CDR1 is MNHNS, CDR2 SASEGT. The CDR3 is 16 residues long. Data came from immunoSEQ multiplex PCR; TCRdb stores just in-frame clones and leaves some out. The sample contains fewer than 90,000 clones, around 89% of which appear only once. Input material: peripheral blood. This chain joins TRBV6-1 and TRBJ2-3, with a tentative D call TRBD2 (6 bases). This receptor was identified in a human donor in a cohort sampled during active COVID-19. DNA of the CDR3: TGTGCCAGCAGTGAATCCCCTAGCGAAAGCACAGATACGCAGTATTTT. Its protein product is CASSESPSESTDTQYF.